The clone carrying this T cell receptor (beta chain) was counted only a few times. Its target is unknown. Template switching by 5'RACE produced TCR cDNA, adding a universal primer site and UMIs. TCRdb used MiXCR to reprocess the 5' RACE reads, holding one entry per CDR3 protein. The sample has about 350,000 distinct CDR3 sequences; roughly 8.3% are singletons. These data come from a study of T cells after yellow fever vaccination. Findings and limits, study-wide: Clonotypes appearing in both CD4 and CD8 compartments existed, and their share was small. Weaker overall, the secondary response nonetheless peaked faster (day 5 versus 15). Post-booster repertoires again held most primary-vaccination clones (approximately 96% CD4, 80% to 90% CD8).

The CDR3 is 17 residues long. Per the germline V gene, CDR1 is LGHNA and CDR2 is YSLEER. J was trimmed by 2 bases and V by 1 base; bases with no gene match: 9. The receptor was derived from a man younger than 35 who received the YFV17D yellow fever vaccine. Specimen: PBMCs, collected around 45 days after the first yellow fever vaccination. The chain couples TRBV4-3 to TRBJ2-3; TRBD2 aligns across 7 bases. CDR3 region: CASSQGTWGGDTDTQYF. As DNA, the CDR3 is TGCGCCAGCAGCCAAGGAACTTGGGGGGGGGACACAGATACGCAGTATTTT.